This T cell receptor beta chain appears in the sequencing data of a study of T-cell memory formation after mild COVID-19. Germline CDR1 MNHNY, CDR2 SVGAGI (reference sequence). The CDR3 covers 11 residues. Worth noting for this clonotype: Its antigen is currently unknown. Its ends do not fully match the called genes, so a read error is possible.

Overall study results and limits: Pre-infection memory already had some responding clones, implying cross-reactive memory joined. Unconfirmed was the SARS-CoV-2 specificity of second-wave clones that peaked on day 37. CD4+ contracting clones were mainly CM and EM; CD8+ ones, EMRA.

cDNA libraries for TCR alpha and TCR beta, carrying sample barcodes and UMIs, came from 5'RACE with constant-segment primers. TCRdb re-derived calls from the 5' RACE reads in MiXCR, one entry per CDR3 protein. Seen here are roughly 350,000 distinct CDR3 sequences, 20% to 25% observed once, and the top ten hold about 12%. The sequence was collected from an adult woman who had mild COVID-19 (a few samples of this study predate the infection). Cell type and time point are not known. V and J are TRBV6-6 and TRBJ2-6; a possible D gene is TRBD1 (5 bases). The sample taken for sequencing was PBMCs or a T cell subset sorted from them (not recorded which). CDR3 in amino acids: CTGPGANVLTF. In DNA form, the CDR3 reads TGCACAGGACCTGGGGCCAACGTCCTGACTTTC.